This T cell receptor beta chain was identified in a study of blood T cells in healthy people across ages (dated by TCRdb to about 2015). Regarding the complete study: Template switching captured roughly one uniquely barcoded TCR beta cDNA molecule per two T cells in model experiments. For two donors (one aged 18 to 29 and one aged 80 or older), the study analyzed two additional independent replicas of 1 million unique cDNA reads from the same blood draw. To avoid experimental bias, donors of different ages were spread randomly across the sequencing lanes. Four age groups were formed from the donors: young (average around 15 years), middle-aged (approximately 42), aged (around 62) and long-lived (approximately 80). Age-related changes in TCR beta repertoire diversity were measured in the study by deep sequencing normalized with unique cDNA molecular identifiers.

Donors were around 37 systemically healthy Caucasian individuals from Russia aged roughly 6 to 100 years. Each donor gave 8 to 10 milliliters of peripheral blood, collected into EDTA-treated Vacutainer tubes. Ficoll-Paque density-gradient centrifugation was used to isolate PBMCs, with at least 6.5 million per sample. Trizol reagent was used to extract total RNA from the PBMCs, yielding at least 6 micrograms per sample. The percentages of naive CD45RAhigh/CD27high T cells were determined by flow cytometry on a PBMC aliquot from every donor. To note about this clonotype: It has no known antigen specificity. Base qualities were left out, and no much larger clone turns up one base away.

Broader findings and caveats from the paper: Since profiling was done on bulk unsorted PBMCs, naive and antigen-experienced compartments could not be conclusively compared. Because donor CMV infection status was unknown, age-related changes in expanded clonotypes were potentially confounded. Observed TCR beta diversity correlated strongly with the percentage of naive T cells measured by flow cytometry. Estimates of total diversity based on one million sequenced T cells were considered lower bounds and underestimates. As age increased, observed TCR beta diversity per million T cells dropped in a roughly linear way, and a significant reduction was already evident by age roughly 40. Compared with the aged group, the long-lived group had more naive CD4+ T cells, fewer expanded clones and increased TCR diversity, suggesting age selection.

V was cut back by 8 bases and J by 6 bases, leaving a gap of 15 bases between them. Counted from cysteine to phenylalanine, this CDR3 has 12 amino acids. CDR3 DNA only is kept here, 36 bases in frame from base 1. The germline V gene supplies CDR1 SQVTM and CDR2 ANQGSEA. Library preparation was by 5' RACE. Sequencing took place on an Illumina HiSeq 2500. A second about 6 to 11 cycle PCR used a sample-barcoded 5' primer and a J-beta primer mix. A unique molecular identifier was introduced onto each TCR beta cDNA molecule by a template-switch 5' adaptor carrying 12 random nucleotides. Each sample yielded at least 2.5 million CDR3-containing paired-end reads. The Mint cDNA synthesis kit, primed by a TRBC-specific oligonucleotide, was used to synthesize first-strand cDNA from all RNA. Following uracil-DNA glycosylase treatment, a first 18-cycle PCR with universal primers M1SS and BC2_uni_R was performed on all cDNA. For the original study's pipeline: For normalization, 1 million high-quality reads were randomly selected from each sample, with every read carrying a distinct molecular identifier. Reads with shared molecular identifiers were discarded instead of being binned into consensus sequences. MiTCR, set to a Q25 quality threshold and the strictest error-elimination algorithm, was used for CDR3 identification, clonotype clustering and error correction. A nonparametric unseen species model using Euler transformation provided a lower-bound estimate of total TCR beta diversity. TCRdb reprocessing: public reads trimmed at Q25 with fastp, clones called with MiXCR, in-frame beta chains kept. Rows merge per CDR3 protein into single entries with the most common DNA and genes. The V and J calls, along with clone size, are taken from TCRdb and not from the paper's own processing. Counted in this sample were 550,000 to 600,000 distinct CDR3 sequences; 47% of them appeared once. Clones ranked in the top ten supply about 22% of the sample.

The sequenced sample consisted of blood. The rearrangement joined TRBV29-1 to TRBJ2-3; the D gene remains uncertain. The receptor comes from a man aged 80 or over in good health. Here is the DNA: TGCAGCATTCGCCCAACCGGCGATACGCAGTATTTT. Translation gives CSIRPTGDTQYF.